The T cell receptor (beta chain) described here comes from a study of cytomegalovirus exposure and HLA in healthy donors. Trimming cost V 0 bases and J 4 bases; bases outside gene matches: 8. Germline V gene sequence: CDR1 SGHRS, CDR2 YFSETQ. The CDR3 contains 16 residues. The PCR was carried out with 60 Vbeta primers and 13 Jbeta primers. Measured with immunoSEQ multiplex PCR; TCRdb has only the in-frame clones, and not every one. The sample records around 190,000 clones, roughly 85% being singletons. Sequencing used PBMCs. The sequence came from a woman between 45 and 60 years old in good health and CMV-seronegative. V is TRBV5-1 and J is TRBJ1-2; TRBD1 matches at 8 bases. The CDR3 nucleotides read TGCGCCAGCAGCTTGGCCGCAGGACAGGGTGTCTATGGCTACACCTTC. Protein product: CASSLAAGQGVYGYTF.